These 25 T cell receptor beta chains were sequenced from one sample in a study of shared clonotypes between healthy human individuals. Naive CD8 cells were CD45RO-negative, positively selected for CCR7, excluding terminally differentiated effector memory CD45RA+ cells. Repertoires were generated with immunoSEQ multiplex PCR, while TCRdb's copy carries only in-frame clones and drops some. The top ten clones hold under 2% of a sample with approximately 2,200,000 clones, about 93% of them seen once. Sequenced material: naive CD8+ T cells from PBMCs. Receptors originate from a man between 18 and 29 years old in good health. Some clones in this sample may be carry-over from other donors' samples.

This sequence joins TRBV19 and TRBJ2-1; 13 bases match TRBD2. Germline V lookup: CDR1 LNHDA, CDR2 SQIVND (reference sequence). V trimming: 6 bases; J trimming: 1 base; junction bases outside the gene matches: 3. CDR3 length equals 16 residues. The CDR3 DNA reads TGTGCCAGTAGAACTAGCGGGAGGGATTCCTACAATGAGCAGTTCTTC. This translates into CASRTSGRDSYNEQFF.

Remarks on this clone: Other DNA sequences of this sample code for an identical CDR3. The V call is TRBV5-1, the J call TRBJ2-7; 7 bases fit TRBD2. The trim removed 0 bases at V and 3 bases at J, leaving 3 bases unmatched. The CDR3 is 14 amino acids. The germline gives CDR1 SGHRS, CDR2 YFSETQ. The CDR3 is CASSLGGGSYEQYF. The CDR3 nucleotides are TGCGCCAGCAGCTTGGGCGGGGGAAGCTACGAGCAGTACTTC.

V and J are TRBV2 and TRBJ1-5; the match to TRBD1 covers 8 bases. V gave up 5 bases and J gave up 6 bases; unmatched junction bases: 3. The CDR3 has 13 amino acids. CDR1 SNHLY and CDR2 FYNNEI come from the germline V gene. The CDR3 DNA reads as TGTGCCAGCAGTCGGACAGGGTTTCAGCCCCAGCATTTT. This sequence encodes CASSRTGFQPQHF. Looking up the rest from reference TRBV2 and TRBJ1-5 gives the full variable domain: EPEVTQTPSHQVTQMGQEVILRCVPISNHLYFYWYRQILGQKVEFLVSFYNNEISEKSEIFDDQFSVERPDGSNFTLKIRSTKLEDSAMYFCASSRTGFQPQHFGDGTRLSIL.

The genes are TRBV11-2 and TRBJ2-2, with 7 nucleotides matching TRBD1. This CDR3 has 16 residues. CDR1 SGHAT and CDR2 FQNNGV come from the germline V gene. V shed 8 bases, J shed 0 bases, and the junction held 9 bases outside the gene matches. The CDR3 reads CASANRGTANTGELFF. The DNA of the CDR3 is TGTGCCAGCGCAAACAGGGGCACGGCGAACACCGGGGAGCTGTTTTTT.

V and J are TRBV28 and TRBJ2-3, with D unresolved. This CDR3 is built from 15 residues. The germline V gene encodes CDR1 MDHEN and CDR2 SYDVKM. The ends were cut back, 2 bases at V and 0 bases at J, with 9 bases in the middle. The CDR3 DNA is TGTGCCAGCAGTTTAGTAGGCGCGAGCACAGATACGCAGTATTTT. Its translation is CASSLVGASTDTQYF.

This chain connects TRBV5-6 to TRBJ2-5; 13 nucleotides align to TRBD2. V dropped 0 bases and J dropped 5; count of bases not matched to a gene: 4. Germline values: CDR1 SGHDT, CDR2 YYEEEE. The CDR3 runs to 16 residues. Written as DNA, the CDR3 is TGTGCCAGCAGCTTGGGGGGACTAGCGGGAATGGAGACCCAGTACTTC. This gives the protein CASSLGGLAGMETQYF.

This clone was seen just once. CDR3 DNA: TGTGCCAGCAGCTTAGATCTGGACAATGAGCAGTTCTTC. Translation: CASSLDLDNEQFF. This chain uses TRBV11-2 with TRBJ2-1, with unresolved D. The CDR3 extends over 13 amino acids. V gave up 0 bases and J gave up 5 bases, with 5 bases separating them. Germline V gene lookup returns CDR1 SGHAT and CDR2 FQNNGV.

The chain combines TRBV28 with TRBJ2-2, with 7 bases that match TRBD1. Germline-derived CDR1 and CDR2 are MDHEN and SYDVKM. V shed 5 bases, J shed 6 bases, and the junction held 6 bases outside the gene matches. The CDR3 totals 14 residues. The CDR3 sequence is CASSPTGRAGELFF. The CDR3 bases are TGTGCCAGCAGTCCGACAGGGCGGGCCGGGGAGCTGTTTTTT.

In the case of this clone: Mismatch with germline at one junction end may stem from a read error. The rearrangement uses TRBV25-1 and TRBJ2-5; D remains unclear. This CDR3 contains 12 residues. Germline CDR1 is MGHDK and CDR2 is SYGVNS. CDR3 nucleotide sequence: TGTGCCAGCAGTGTAATTACAGAGGCCCAGTACTTC. Its protein is CASSVITEAQYF.

This chain uses TRBV11-2 with TRBJ2-5; D is perhaps TRBD2 (6 bases). V dropped 1 base and J dropped 4 bases, with 10 bases sitting between them. Germline CDR1 and CDR2: SGHAT and FQNNGV. The CDR3 has 14 amino acids. For the CDR3, the DNA is TGTGCCAGCAGCTTAGGACTAGTCCGAGAGACCCAGTACTTC. This sequence encodes CASSLGLVRETQYF.

This chain links TRBV7-2 with TRBJ1-5, with D uncertain. This CDR3 spans 12 amino acids. Germline V CDR1 and CDR2: SGHTA, FQGNSA. Trimming stripped 3 bases from V and 7 bases from J, with 7 bases between. Here the CDR3 DNA reads TGTGCCAGCAGCTTGGACGGGCAGCCCCAGCATTTT. It yields the protein CASSLDGQPQHF.

This chain uses TRBV28 with TRBJ1-5; 11 positions match TRBD1. The length of the CDR3 is 14 residues. The germline V gene has CDR1 MDHEN and CDR2 SYDVKM. Trimming at V came to 10 bases and at J to 9 bases, leaving 11 bases not matched to a gene. The CDR3 nucleotides are TGTGCCACTTATTCCCGGACAGGGGGCCTGCCCCAGCATTTT. Residues: CATYSRTGGLPQHF.

This sequence joins TRBV4-1 and TRBJ2-1, with a tentative D call TRBD2 (6 bases). CDR3 length: 18 amino acids. V shed 4 bases and J shed 1 base, with 20 bases lying between them. Germline assignment: CDR1 MGHRA and CDR2 YSYEKL. The CDR3 nucleotides are TGCGCCAGCAGCCCCCCCATCGGGGGAACCCGGTCCTACAATGAGCAGTTCTTC. Translation gives CASSPPIGGTRSYNEQFF.

The V call is TRBV11-2, the J call TRBJ2-7, with unresolved D. Germline loops: CDR1 SGHAT, CDR2 FQNNGV. The V gene lost 1 base and the J gene lost 6 bases, with 10 bases spanning the gap. This CDR3 has 13 residues. CDR3 nucleotides: TGTGCCAGCAGCTTAGGTACAGTCGGCGAGCAGTACTTC. Translation: CASSLGTVGEQYF.

The V gene is TRBV27, the J gene TRBJ2-1; 11 bases align to TRBD2. The germline CDR1 and CDR2 sequences are MNHEY and SMNVEV (reference sequence). CDR3 length: 14 amino acids. V gave up 3 bases and J gave up 8 bases; unmatched junction bases: 3. The CDR3 DNA reads as TGTGCCAGCAGTTTCACTAGCGGGAGCCATGAGCAGTTCTTC. As protein: CASSFTSGSHEQFF.

This chain joins TRBV10-3 and TRBJ2-3, with D possibly TRBD1 on 6 matching bases. The V gene's germline CDR1 is ENHRY and CDR2 SYGVKD. Trimming took 11 bases from V and 0 from J, leaving 15 bases between them. This CDR3 contains 14 residues. The CDR3 bases are TGTGCCCACTCAGACAGGTTTAGCACAGATACGCAGTATTTT. Translation gives CAHSDRFSTDTQYF.

The chain carries TRBV7-6 and TRBJ1-2, with a tentative D call TRBD1 (6 bases). V lost 6 bases, J lost 4 bases, and 18 bases lay in between. Looked up from germline, CDR1 is SGHVS and CDR2 is FNYEAQ. The CDR3 extends over 15 amino acids. The CDR3 here is CASRQAGERAYGYTF. In DNA form, the CDR3 reads TGTGCCAGCAGACAAGCAGGGGAAAGGGCCTATGGCTACACCTTC.

As concerns this clone: In the same sample, other DNA sequences code for this CDR3. The rearrangement uses TRBV9 and TRBJ2-7; D gene ambiguous. This CDR3 is 11 amino acids long. From germline, CDR1 is SGDLS and CDR2 YYNGEE. CDR3 coding DNA: TGTGCAAGTGGGGACTCCTACGAGCAGTACTTC. This sequence encodes CASGDSYEQYF. The full variable domain, rest sourced from reference TRBV9 and TRBJ2-7, is DSGVTQTPKHLITATGQRVTLRCSPRSGDLSVYWYQQSLDQGLQFLIQYYNGEERAKGNILERFSAQQFPDLHSELNLSSLELGDSALYFCASGDSYEQYFGPGTRLTVT.

The V call is TRBV1, the J call TRBJ2-7. TRBV1 is a documented pseudogene. This CDR3 contains 13 residues. The CDR3 DNA is TGCACGCTAGTGGGACGGGACCAATACGAGCAGTACTTC. Its protein product is CTLVGRDQYEQYF.

The chain links TRBV15 to TRBJ2-7, with D tentatively TRBD1 (5 bases). In germline, CDR1 is LNHNV, CDR2 YYDKDF (reference sequence). The V end lost 1 base, the J end lost 4 bases, and 5 bases lay between the germline ends. The CDR3 has 12 residues. This chain's CDR3 is CATSRGQYEQYF. CDR3 coding DNA: TGTGCCACCAGCAGAGGACAGTACGAGCAGTACTTC.

The CDR3 reads CASKLLAGGRGETQYF. CDR3 nucleotide sequence: TGTGCCAGCAAGCTACTGGCGGGAGGGCGTGGAGAGACCCAGTACTTC. The chain recombines TRBV7-6 with TRBJ2-5, with 9 bases lining up with TRBD2. The germline V gene has CDR1 SGHVS and CDR2 FNYEAQ. With 7 bases clipped from V and 4 bases from J, the junction kept 13 bases outside the gene matches. The CDR3 covers 16 residues.

This clone has a single count. The V gene is TRBV7-9, the J gene TRBJ2-1; D is ambiguous. The CDR3 spans 13 residues. Germline V CDR1 and CDR2: SEHNR, FQNEAQ (reference sequence). The V end was cut by 3 bases, the J end by 4 bases, with 7 bases between. The CDR3 spells CASSFYGYNEQFF. The CDR3 coding sequence is TGTGCCAGCAGCTTCTACGGATACAATGAGCAGTTCTTC.

This chain links TRBV4-1 with TRBJ2-1; D is perhaps TRBD1 (5 bases). Trimming took off 1 base at V and 6 bases at J, with 16 bases between the two ends. Per the germline V gene, CDR1 is MGHRA and CDR2 is YSYEKL. The CDR3 covers 16 residues. CDR3 region: CASSQVGPVGPNEQFF. Written as DNA, the CDR3 is TGCGCCAGCAGCCAAGTAGGGCCAGTGGGGCCCAATGAGCAGTTCTTC.

The chain is built from TRBV9 and TRBJ2-2; tentative D call: TRBD1 (6 bases). From germline, CDR1 is SGDLS and CDR2 YYNGEE. V was clipped by 4 bases and J by 9 bases, with 22 bases between them. The CDR3 sequence is 16 residues long. In DNA, the CDR3 is TGTGCCAGCAGCCCCCGGGTGGGACAAAGAGGCCGGGAGCTGTTTTTT. Translated: CASSPRVGQRGRELFF. The variable domain in full, completed from reference TRBV9 and TRBJ2-2, reads DSGVTQTPKHLITATGQRVTLRCSPRSGDLSVYWYQQSLDQGLQFLIQYYNGEERAKGNILERFSAQQFPDLHSELNLSSLELGDSALYFCASSPRVGQRGRELFFGEGSRLTVL.

As for this clone: At the DNA level, this CDR3 is encoded by other sequences in the same sample as well. The V gene is TRBV5-1, the J gene TRBJ2-7; D may correspond to TRBD1 or TRBD2 (7 bases each). V lost 4 bases, J lost 4 bases, and 15 bases lay in between. CDR1 SGHRS and CDR2 YFSETQ come from the germline V gene. The CDR3 spans 14 residues. The CDR3 region is CASSPAGGGYEQYF. CDR3 DNA sequence: TGCGCCAGCAGCCCTGCAGGGGGGGGGTACGAGCAGTACTTC.